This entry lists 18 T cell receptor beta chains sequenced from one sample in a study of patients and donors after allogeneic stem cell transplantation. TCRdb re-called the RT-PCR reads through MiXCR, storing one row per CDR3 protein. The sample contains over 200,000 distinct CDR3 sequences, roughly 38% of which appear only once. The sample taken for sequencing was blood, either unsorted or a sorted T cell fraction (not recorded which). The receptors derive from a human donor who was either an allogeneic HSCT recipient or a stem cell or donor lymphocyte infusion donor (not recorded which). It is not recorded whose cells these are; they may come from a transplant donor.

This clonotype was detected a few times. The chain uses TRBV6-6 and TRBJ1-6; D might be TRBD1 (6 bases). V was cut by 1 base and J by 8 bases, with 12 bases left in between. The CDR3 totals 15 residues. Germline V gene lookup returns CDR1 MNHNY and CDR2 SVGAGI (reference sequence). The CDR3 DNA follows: TGTGCCAGCAGTTACTTCCAGGGGCTTGATTCACCCCTCCACTTT. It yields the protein CASSYFQGLDSPLHF.

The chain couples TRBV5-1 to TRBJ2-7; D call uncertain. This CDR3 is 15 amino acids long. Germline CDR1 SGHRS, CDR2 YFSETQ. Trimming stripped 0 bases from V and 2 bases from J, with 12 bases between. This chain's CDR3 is CASSLGTPPPYEQYF. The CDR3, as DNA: TGCGCCAGCAGCTTGGGTACACCTCCTCCCTACGAGCAGTACTTC.

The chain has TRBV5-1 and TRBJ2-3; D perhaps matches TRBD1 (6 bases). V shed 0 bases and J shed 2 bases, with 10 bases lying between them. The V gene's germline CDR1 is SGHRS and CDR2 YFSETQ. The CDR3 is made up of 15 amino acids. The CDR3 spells CASSLGTGNTDTQYF. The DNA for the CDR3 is TGCGCCAGCAGCTTGGGAACAGGGAACACAGATACGCAGTATTTT.

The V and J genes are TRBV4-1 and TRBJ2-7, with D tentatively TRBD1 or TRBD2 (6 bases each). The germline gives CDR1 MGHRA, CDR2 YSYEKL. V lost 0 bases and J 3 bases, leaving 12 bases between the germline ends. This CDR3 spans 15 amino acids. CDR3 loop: CASSQEGGRFYEQYF. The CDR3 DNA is TGCGCCAGCAGCCAAGAAGGGGGGAGGTTCTACGAGCAGTACTTC.

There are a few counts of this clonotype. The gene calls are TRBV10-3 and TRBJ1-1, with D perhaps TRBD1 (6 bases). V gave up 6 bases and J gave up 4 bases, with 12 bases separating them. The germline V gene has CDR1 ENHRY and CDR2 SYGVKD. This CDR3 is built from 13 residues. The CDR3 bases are TGTGCCATCAGACATACAGGGCCCACTGAAGCTTTCTTT. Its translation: CAIRHTGPTEAFF.

The CDR3 loop reads CASSQNRDSPLHF. The CDR3 region has the DNA TGTGCCAGCAGCCAAAACCGGGATTCACCCCTCCACTTT. The rearrangement links TRBV3-1 to TRBJ1-6, with D unresolved. Trimming removed 2 bases at V and 8 bases at J, with 7 bases between. The CDR3 contains 13 residues. Germline loops: CDR1 LGHDT, CDR2 YNNKEL (reference sequence).

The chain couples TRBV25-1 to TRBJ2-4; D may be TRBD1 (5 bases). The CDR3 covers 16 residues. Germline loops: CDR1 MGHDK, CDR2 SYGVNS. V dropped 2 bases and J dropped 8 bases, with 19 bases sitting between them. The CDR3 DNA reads TGTGCCAGCAGTGAACCCCCAAGTCAGGGAAAGGACATTCAGTACTTC. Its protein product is CASSEPPSQGKDIQYF.

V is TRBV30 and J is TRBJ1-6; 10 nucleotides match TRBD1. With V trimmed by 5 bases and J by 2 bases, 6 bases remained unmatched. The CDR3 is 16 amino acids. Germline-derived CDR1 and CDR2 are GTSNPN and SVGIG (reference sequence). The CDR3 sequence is CAWRLTGGTYNSPLHF. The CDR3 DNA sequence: TGTGCCTGGCGCCTGACAGGGGGCACCTATAATTCACCCCTCCACTTT.

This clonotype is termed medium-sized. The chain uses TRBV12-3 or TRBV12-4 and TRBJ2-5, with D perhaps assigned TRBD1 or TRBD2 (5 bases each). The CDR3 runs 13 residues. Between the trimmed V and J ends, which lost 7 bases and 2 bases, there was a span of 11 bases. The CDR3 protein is CASNRDGQETQYF. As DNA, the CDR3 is TGTGCCAGCAACCGGGACGGACAAGAGACCCAGTACTTC.

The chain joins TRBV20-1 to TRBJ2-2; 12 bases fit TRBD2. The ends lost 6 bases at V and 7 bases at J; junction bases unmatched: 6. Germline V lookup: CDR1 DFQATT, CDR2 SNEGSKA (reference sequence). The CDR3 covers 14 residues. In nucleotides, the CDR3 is TGCAGTGCAGGGACTAGCGGGTCGTTCGGGGAGCTGTTTTTT. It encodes CSAGTSGSFGELFF.

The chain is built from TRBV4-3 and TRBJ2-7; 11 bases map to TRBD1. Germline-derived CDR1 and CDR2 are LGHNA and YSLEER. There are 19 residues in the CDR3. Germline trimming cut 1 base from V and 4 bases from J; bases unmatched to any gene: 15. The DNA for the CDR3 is TGCGCCAGCAGCCAAGTTCTTGGAGGCGGGACAGGGGGGAGGTACGAGCAGTACTTC. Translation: CASSQVLGGGTGGRYEQYF.

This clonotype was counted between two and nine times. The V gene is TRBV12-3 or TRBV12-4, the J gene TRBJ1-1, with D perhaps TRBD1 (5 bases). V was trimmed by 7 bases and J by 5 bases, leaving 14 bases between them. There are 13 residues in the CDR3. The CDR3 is CASTPSGGTEAFF. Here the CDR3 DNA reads TGTGCCAGCACCCCCTCTGGGGGGACTGAAGCTTTCTTT.

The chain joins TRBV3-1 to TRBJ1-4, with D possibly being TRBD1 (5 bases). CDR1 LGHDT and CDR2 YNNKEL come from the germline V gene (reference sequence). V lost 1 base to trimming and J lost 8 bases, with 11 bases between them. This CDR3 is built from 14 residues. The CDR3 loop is CASSQVRVGEKLFF. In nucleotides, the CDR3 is TGTGCCAGCAGCCAAGTCAGGGTAGGGGAAAAACTGTTTTTT.

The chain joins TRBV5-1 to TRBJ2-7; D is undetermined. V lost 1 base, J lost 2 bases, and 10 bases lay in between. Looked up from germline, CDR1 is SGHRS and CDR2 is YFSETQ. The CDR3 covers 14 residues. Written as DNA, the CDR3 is TGCGCCAGCAGCTTGAATGCAGGCGCCTACGAGCAGTACTTC. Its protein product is CASSLNAGAYEQYF.

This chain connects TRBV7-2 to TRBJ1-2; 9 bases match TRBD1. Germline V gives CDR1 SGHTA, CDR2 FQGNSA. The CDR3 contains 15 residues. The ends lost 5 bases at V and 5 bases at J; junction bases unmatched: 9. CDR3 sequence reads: CASSQRDRDPYGYTF. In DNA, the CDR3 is TGTGCCAGCAGCCAGCGGGACAGGGACCCATATGGCTACACCTTC.

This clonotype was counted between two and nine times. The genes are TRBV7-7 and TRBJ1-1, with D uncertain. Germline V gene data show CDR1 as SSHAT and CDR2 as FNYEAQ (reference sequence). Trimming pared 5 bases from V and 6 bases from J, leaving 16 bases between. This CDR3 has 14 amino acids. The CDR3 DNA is TGTGCCAGCAGCCCACAACCGGGAAGCGCTGAAGCTTTCTTT. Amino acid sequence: CASSPQPGSAEAFF.

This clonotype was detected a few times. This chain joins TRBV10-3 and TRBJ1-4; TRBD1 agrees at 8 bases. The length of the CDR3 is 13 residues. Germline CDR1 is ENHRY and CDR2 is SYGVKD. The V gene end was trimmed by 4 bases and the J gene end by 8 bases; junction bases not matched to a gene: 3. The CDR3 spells CAISGTGREKLFF. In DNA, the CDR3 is TGTGCCATCAGTGGGACAGGGAGGGAAAAACTGTTTTTT.

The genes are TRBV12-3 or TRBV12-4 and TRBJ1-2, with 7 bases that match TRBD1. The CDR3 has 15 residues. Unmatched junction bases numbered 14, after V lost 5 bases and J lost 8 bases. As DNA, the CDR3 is TGTGCCAGCAGTACTTTTGGCAGACAGGGATGGGGCTACACCTTC. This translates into CASSTFGRQGWGYTF.